This T cell receptor beta chain was identified during a study of beta chain features in type 1 diabetes. V dropped 5 bases and J dropped 6 bases, with 10 bases sitting between them. This CDR3 contains 13 residues. CDR1 and CDR2 from the germline V gene are KGHSH and LQKENI. Sampling consisted of one heparinised blood draw per donor, averaging approximately 120 mL. Reverse transcription of all isolated RNA meant that expressed TCRB transcripts were sequenced. Assay: immunoSEQ multiplex PCR; the TCRdb copy retains only in-frame clones and omits some. The sample contains fewer than 500,000 clones, roughly 14% of which appear only once.

The rearrangement links TRBV18 to TRBJ2-2, with D perhaps assigned TRBD1 or TRBD2 (5 bases each). This receptor was identified in a man aged 25 to 40 in good health. The sample consisted of naive CD4+ T cells from blood. CDR3 loop: CASSTGRSGELFF. CDR3 nucleotides: TGTGCCAGCTCAACGGGACGTTCCGGGGAGCTGTTTTTT.